Detailed here is one T cell receptor beta chain. Its antigen remains unknown. Those donating, healthy Caucasian individuals from Russia, were aged 6 to 90. PBMCs numbering at least 7 million were isolated per sample. This sample was included in a study of blood T cells in healthy people across ages. Whole-study results and caveats: Roughly linear age-related decline in beta diversity appeared, significant by age around 42.

In germline, CDR1 is DFQATT, CDR2 SNEGSKA (reference sequence). This CDR3 is built from 12 residues. Trimming removed 5 bases at V and 5 bases at J, with 12 bases between. A sample-barcoded 5' primer and a J-beta primer mix were used in a second PCR of roughly 6 to 11 cycles. A single record per CDR3 protein comes from TCRdb applying MiXCR to the 5' RACE reads. The data show roughly 700,000 distinct CDR3 sequences, with about 52% seen just once and roughly 34% held by the top ten. The receptor was isolated from a woman aged 55-69 years in good health. This chain connects TRBV20-1 to TRBJ2-5; perhaps TRBD2 as D (5 bases). The sample was blood. In DNA, the CDR3 is TGCAGTGCTCCCGGGAACGGGGAGACCCAGTACTTC. It codes for CSAPGNGETQYF.